The 27 T cell receptor beta chains listed next were all sequenced from one sample in a study of T cell clusters in autoimmune cytopenias. TRB was amplified from about 250 ng of peripheral blood genomic DNA per sample. One tube held mixed TRB-A and TRB-B primer pools for touch-down PCR. Using the multiplex PCR reads, TCRdb records one entry per CDR3 protein without DNA. The repertoire shows about 8,200 distinct CDR3 sequences; the top ten hold approximately 30%. The sample was peripheral blood. These TCRs come from a human donor with an autoimmune cytopenia or autoimmune hepatitis (not recorded which).

The V call is TRBV6-2 or TRBV6-3, the J call TRBJ2-3. Germline-derived CDR1 and CDR2 are MNHEY and SVGEGT. The CDR3 extends over 14 amino acids. The CDR3 here is CASSYRDGPDTQYF.

This chain connects TRBV20-1 to TRBJ1-2. In germline, CDR1 is DFQATT, CDR2 SNEGSKA (reference sequence). The CDR3 contains 14 residues. CDR3 region: CSASTTPAVYGYTF.

The J gene is TRBJ1-6, the V gene TRBV7-9. CDR1 is SEHNR, CDR2 FQNEAQ, per germline (reference sequence). This CDR3 contains 14 residues. The CDR3 here is CASSPGTYVSPLHF.

V and J are TRBV6-5 and TRBJ2-5; TCRdb designates TRBD1, a call that cannot be tested without DNA. From germline, CDR1 is MNHEY and CDR2 SVGAGI. This CDR3 comprises 17 residues. CDR3 protein: CASSRSPDRGRGETQYF.

The rearrangement links TRBV6-5 to TRBJ2-1; there is no DNA to check the TCRdb D call of TRBD2. Looked up from germline, CDR1 is MNHEY and CDR2 is SVGAGI. The CDR3 runs to 18 residues. The CDR3: CASTRLAGDFFSYNEQFF.

V gene TRBV20-1 combines with J gene TRBJ2-1; TCRdb's D call of TRBD2 is untestable without DNA. CDR1 is DFQATT, CDR2 SNEGSKA, per germline (reference sequence). The CDR3 has 18 residues. CDR3 region: CSASAPLAGAVSYNEQFF.

The chain employs TRBV12-3 or TRBV12-4 and TRBJ1-1; TCRdb selects TRBD1, and the lack of DNA leaves this call unchecked. This CDR3 contains 14 residues. CDR3 sequence: CASGSARGNTEAFF.

This chain joins TRBV19 and TRBJ2-3; the TCRdb D gene call, TRBD2, has no DNA to confirm it. CDR3 size: 16 residues. Germline assignment: CDR1 LNHDA and CDR2 SQIVND (reference sequence). CDR3 loop: CASSIVGGRSTDTQYF.

The rearrangement links TRBV27 to TRBJ2-2; there is no DNA to check the TCRdb D call of TRBD2. The CDR3 contains 14 residues. The V gene's germline CDR1 is MNHEY and CDR2 SMNVEV (reference sequence). CDR3 protein: CASSSEASAGELFF.

The rearrangement uses TRBV27 and TRBJ2-7; TCRdb's assignment of TRBD2 cannot be checked, as there is no DNA. In germline, CDR1 is MNHEY, CDR2 SMNVEV (reference sequence). The CDR3 extends over 14 amino acids. The CDR3 spells CASSLALADYEQYF.

This clonotype registers medium-sized by frequency. This chain joins TRBV6-1 and TRBJ1-2; TCRdb names TRBD1, which stays unverified in the absence of DNA. The CDR3 runs 13 residues. Germline CDR1 and CDR2: MNHNS and SASEGT. The CDR3 reads CASSEARGYGYTF.

V is TRBV6-5 and J is TRBJ1-2; TCRdb names TRBD1, which stays unverified in the absence of DNA. The CDR3 consists of 13 residues. From germline, CDR1 is MNHEY and CDR2 SVGAGI. The CDR3: CACYRGRENGYTF.

The CDR3 sequence: CASSFAAGYTDTQYF. This chain uses TRBV27 with TRBJ2-3. The CDR3 loop spans 15 amino acids. Germline assignment: CDR1 MNHEY and CDR2 SMNVEV (reference sequence).

Measured by frequency, this clonotype is medium-sized. The genes are TRBV29-1 and TRBJ2-1; the TCRdb D gene call, TRBD1, has no DNA to confirm it. From germline, CDR1 is SQVTM and CDR2 ANQGSEA. CDR3 length: 13 residues. CDR3 protein: CSVESTGANEQFF.

The chain employs TRBV30 and TRBJ2-5; there is no DNA to check the TCRdb D call of TRBD1. The CDR3 runs to 14 residues. Germline CDR1 GTSNPN, CDR2 SVGIG (reference sequence). The CDR3 here is CAWTTGLGLETQYF.

The chain combines TRBV30 with TRBJ1-1. In germline, CDR1 is GTSNPN, CDR2 SVGIG (reference sequence). The CDR3 totals 13 residues. CDR3 protein: CAWAILQNTEAFF.

Frequency places this clonotype as medium-sized. The rearrangement joins TRBV29-1 to TRBJ1-4; TCRdb picks TRBD1, but there is no DNA to check that call. The CDR3 is made up of 15 amino acids. Germline loops: CDR1 SQVTM, CDR2 ANQGSEA. CDR3 sequence: CSVEDRWQGSEKLFF.

This clonotype is labeled medium-sized based on frequency. The V gene is TRBV30, the J gene TRBJ1-6; absent DNA, TCRdb's TRBD1 call cannot be checked. The CDR3 is 17 residues long. From germline, CDR1 is GTSNPN and CDR2 SVGIG (reference sequence). CDR3 loop: CAWSVPPRGGTNSPLHF.

By frequency, this clonotype registers large (0.1 to 1%). This sequence joins TRBV13 and TRBJ1-2. This CDR3 has 14 residues. Per germline, CDR1 PRHDT and CDR2 FYEKMQ (reference sequence). This chain's CDR3 is CASSLGAANYGYTF.

The chain is built from TRBV27 and TRBJ1-1; without DNA, the TCRdb call of TRBD1 cannot be checked. The length of the CDR3 is 15 residues. Germline V lookup: CDR1 MNHEY, CDR2 SMNVEV (reference sequence). CDR3 region: CASSSPGQGYTEAFF.

This chain links TRBV20-1 with TRBJ1-5; there is no DNA to check the TCRdb D call of TRBD1. Looked up from germline, CDR1 is DFQATT and CDR2 is SNEGSKA (reference sequence). The CDR3 has 14 amino acids. CDR3 residues: CSATDRGRGQPQHF.

The V call is TRBV11-2, the J call TRBJ2-7; TCRdb reports TRBD1, a call that lacks DNA to check it against. CDR3 size: 16 residues. The germline V gene encodes CDR1 SGHAT and CDR2 FQNNGV. This CDR3 reads CASRRPGQGSSYEQYF.

The V call is TRBV6-5, the J call TRBJ2-1; the D gene TCRdb calls, TRBD2, cannot be checked with no DNA. The CDR3 runs to 15 residues. Germline-derived CDR1 and CDR2 are MNHEY and SVGAGI. The CDR3 is CASSFAKRATKEQFF.

The chain combines TRBV15 with TRBJ2-7; there is no DNA to check the TCRdb D call of TRBD2. The CDR3 has 16 amino acids. Per germline, CDR1 LNHNV and CDR2 YYDKDF (reference sequence). CDR3 protein: CATSRVAGLSSGEQYF.

This chain joins TRBV27 and TRBJ2-7; TCRdb names TRBD1, which stays unverified in the absence of DNA. The CDR3 has 12 amino acids. Germline values: CDR1 MNHEY, CDR2 SMNVEV (reference sequence). CDR3 sequence reads: CASSEAPAPQYF.

The CDR3 loop is CASSPADRNTEAFF. This rearrangement joins TRBV18 to TRBJ1-1. This CDR3 is 14 amino acids long. Germline V gene lookup returns CDR1 KGHSH and CDR2 LQKENI.

V gene TRBV27 combines with J gene TRBJ2-3; TCRdb's D gene call, TRBD1, goes unchecked for lack of DNA. The CDR3 length is 17 residues. CDR1 MNHEY and CDR2 SMNVEV come from the germline V gene (reference sequence). The CDR3 reads CASKINIGVGLADTQYF.